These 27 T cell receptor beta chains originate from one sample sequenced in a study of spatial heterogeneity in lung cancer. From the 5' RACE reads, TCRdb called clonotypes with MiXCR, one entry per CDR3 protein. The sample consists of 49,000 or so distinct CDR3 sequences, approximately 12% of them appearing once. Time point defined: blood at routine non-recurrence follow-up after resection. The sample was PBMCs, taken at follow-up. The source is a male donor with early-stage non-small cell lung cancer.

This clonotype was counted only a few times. The CDR3: CASSLRTGRFSNTEAFF. CDR3 sequence (DNA): TGTGCCAGCAGCTTACGGACAGGGCGGTTCTCAAACACTGAAGCTTTCTTT. This chain connects TRBV7-8 to TRBJ1-1, with 8 bases that match TRBD1. J lost 2 bases, V lost 2 bases, and 10 bases had no gene match. This CDR3 has 17 amino acids. CDR1 SGHVS and CDR2 FQNEAQ come from the germline V gene.

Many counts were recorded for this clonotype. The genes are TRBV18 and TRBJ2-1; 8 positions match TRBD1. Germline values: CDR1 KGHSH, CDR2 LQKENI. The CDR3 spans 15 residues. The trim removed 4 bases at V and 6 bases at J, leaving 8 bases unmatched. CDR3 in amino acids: CASSRDRGGFNEQFF. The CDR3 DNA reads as TGTGCCAGCTCACGCGACAGGGGAGGTTTCAATGAGCAGTTCTTC.

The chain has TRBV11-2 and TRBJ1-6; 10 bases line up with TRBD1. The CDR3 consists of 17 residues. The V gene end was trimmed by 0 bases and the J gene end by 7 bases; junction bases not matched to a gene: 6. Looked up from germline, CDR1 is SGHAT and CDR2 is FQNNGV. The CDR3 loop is CASSLDYRTGGNSPLHF. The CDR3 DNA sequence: TGTGCCAGCAGCTTAGATTATAGGACAGGGGGGAATTCACCCCTCCACTTT.

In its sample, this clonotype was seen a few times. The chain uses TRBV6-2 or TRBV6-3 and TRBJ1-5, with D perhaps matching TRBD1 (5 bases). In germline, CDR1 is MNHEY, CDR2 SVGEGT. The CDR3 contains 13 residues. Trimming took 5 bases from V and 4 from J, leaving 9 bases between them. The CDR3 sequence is CASSRGWNQPQHF. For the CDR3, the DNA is TGTGCCAGCAGTCGGGGCTGGAATCAGCCCCAGCATTTT.

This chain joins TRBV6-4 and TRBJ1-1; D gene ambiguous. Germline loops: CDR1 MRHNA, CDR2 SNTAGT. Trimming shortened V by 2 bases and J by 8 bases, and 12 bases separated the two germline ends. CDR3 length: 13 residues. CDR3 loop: CASSDSAHGEAFF. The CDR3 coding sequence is TGTGCCAGCAGTGACAGTGCCCACGGGGAAGCTTTCTTT.

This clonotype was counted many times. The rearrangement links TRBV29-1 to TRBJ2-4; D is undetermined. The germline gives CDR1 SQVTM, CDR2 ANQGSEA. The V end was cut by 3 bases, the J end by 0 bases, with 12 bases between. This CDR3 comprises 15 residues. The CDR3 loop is CSVDGGGLAKNIQYF. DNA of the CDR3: TGCAGCGTTGACGGCGGCGGTCTAGCCAAAAACATTCAGTACTTC.

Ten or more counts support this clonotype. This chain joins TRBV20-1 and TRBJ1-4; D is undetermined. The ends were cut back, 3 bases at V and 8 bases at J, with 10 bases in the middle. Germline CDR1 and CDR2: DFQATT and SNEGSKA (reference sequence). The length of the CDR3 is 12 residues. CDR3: CSAREFREKLFF. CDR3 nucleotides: TGCAGTGCTAGGGAGTTCCGCGAAAAACTGTTTTTT.

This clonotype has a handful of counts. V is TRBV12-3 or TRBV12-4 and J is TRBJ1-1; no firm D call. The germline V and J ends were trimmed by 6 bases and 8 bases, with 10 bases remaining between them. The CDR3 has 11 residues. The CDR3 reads CASREGFEAFF. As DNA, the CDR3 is TGTGCCAGCAGGGAAGGTTTCGAAGCTTTCTTT.

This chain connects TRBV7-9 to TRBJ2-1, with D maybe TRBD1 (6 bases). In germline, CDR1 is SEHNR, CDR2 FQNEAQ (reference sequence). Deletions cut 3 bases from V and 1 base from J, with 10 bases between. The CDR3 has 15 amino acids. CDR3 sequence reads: CASSLGRGSYNEQFF. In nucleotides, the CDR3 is TGTGCCAGCAGCTTGGGCAGGGGTTCCTACAATGAGCAGTTCTTC. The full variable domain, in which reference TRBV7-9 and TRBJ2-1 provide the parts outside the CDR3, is DTGVSQNPRHKITKRGQNVTFRCDPISEHNRLYWYRQTLGQGPEFLTYFQNEAQLEKSRLLSDRFSAERPKGSFSTLEIQRTEQGDSAMYLCASSLGRGSYNEQFFGPGTRLTVL.

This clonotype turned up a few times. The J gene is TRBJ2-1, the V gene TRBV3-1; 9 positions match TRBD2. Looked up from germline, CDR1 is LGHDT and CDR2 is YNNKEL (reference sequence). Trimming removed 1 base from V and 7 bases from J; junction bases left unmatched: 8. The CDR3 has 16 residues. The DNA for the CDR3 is TGTGCCAGCAGCCAAGGATTGACTAGCGGTTGGAATGAGCAGTTCTTC. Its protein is CASSQGLTSGWNEQFF.

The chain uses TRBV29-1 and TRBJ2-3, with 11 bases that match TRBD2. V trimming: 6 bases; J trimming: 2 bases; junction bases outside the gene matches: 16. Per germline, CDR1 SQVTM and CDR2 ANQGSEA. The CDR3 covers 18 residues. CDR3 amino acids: CSVGFPSGGPVLTDTQYF. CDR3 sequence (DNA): TGCAGCGTCGGGTTCCCTAGCGGGGGGCCCGTCCTCACAGATACGCAGTATTTT.

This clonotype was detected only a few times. The CDR3 loop reads CASSPPPGINEKLFF. In DNA form, the CDR3 reads TGTGCCAGCTCACCACCTCCGGGGATTAATGAAAAACTGTTTTTT. This chain links TRBV18 with TRBJ1-4; D gene uncertain. Trimming removed 0 bases from V and 4 bases from J, with 9 bases in between. The CDR3 loop spans 15 amino acids. CDR1 KGHSH and CDR2 LQKENI come from the germline V gene.

CDR3 nucleotides: TGTGCCAGCAGTTACCCCGGGACGGAAACCTACGAGCAGTACTTC. Amino acid sequence: CASSYPGTETYEQYF. J is TRBJ2-7 and V is TRBV6-6; D is tentatively TRBD1 or TRBD2 (5 bases each). This CDR3 comprises 15 residues. Trimming removed 2 bases at V and 2 bases at J, with 13 bases between. The germline V gene encodes CDR1 MNHNY and CDR2 SVGAGI (reference sequence).

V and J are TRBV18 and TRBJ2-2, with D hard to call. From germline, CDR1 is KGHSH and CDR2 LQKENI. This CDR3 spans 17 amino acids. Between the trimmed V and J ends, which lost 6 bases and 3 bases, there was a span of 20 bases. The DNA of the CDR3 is TGTGCCAGCTCTCCTCGAAGCGCCCTTGGAGACACCGGGGAGCTGTTTTTT. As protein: CASSPRSALGDTGELFF.

The CDR3 nucleotides read TGTGCCAGCAGCAGAGACAGTTTGGGCTACACCTTC. Translation gives CASSRDSLGYTF. J is TRBJ1-2 and V is TRBV7-2; D might be TRBD1 (5 bases). Deletions cut 5 bases from V and 8 bases from J, with 12 bases between. Germline lookup yields CDR1 SGHTA and CDR2 FQGNSA. There are 12 residues in the CDR3.

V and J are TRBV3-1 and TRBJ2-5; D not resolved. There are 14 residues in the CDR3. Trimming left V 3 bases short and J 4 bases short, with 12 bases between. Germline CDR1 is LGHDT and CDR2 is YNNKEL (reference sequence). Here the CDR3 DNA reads TGTGCCAGCAGCCAGCAAACCCACTCAGAGACCCAGTACTTC. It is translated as CASSQQTHSETQYF.

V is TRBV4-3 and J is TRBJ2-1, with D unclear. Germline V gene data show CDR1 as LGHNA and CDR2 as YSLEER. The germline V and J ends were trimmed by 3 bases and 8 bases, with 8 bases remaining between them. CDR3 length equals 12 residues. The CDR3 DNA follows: TGCGCCAGCAGCCATATCTTCGATGAGCAGTTCTTC. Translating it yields CASSHIFDEQFF.

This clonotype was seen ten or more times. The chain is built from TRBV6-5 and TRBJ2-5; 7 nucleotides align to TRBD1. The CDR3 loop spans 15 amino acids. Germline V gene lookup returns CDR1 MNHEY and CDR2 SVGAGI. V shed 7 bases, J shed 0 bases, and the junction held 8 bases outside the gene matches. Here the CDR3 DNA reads TGTGCCAGCAACACAGGGGCGCGGGACCAAGAGACCCAGTACTTC. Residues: CASNTGARDQETQYF.

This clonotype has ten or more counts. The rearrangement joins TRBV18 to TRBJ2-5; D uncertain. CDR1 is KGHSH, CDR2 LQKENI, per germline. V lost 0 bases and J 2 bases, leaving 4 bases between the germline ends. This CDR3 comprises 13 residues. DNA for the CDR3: TGTGCCAGCTCACCACCGTCACAAGAGACCCAGTACTTC. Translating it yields CASSPPSQETQYF.

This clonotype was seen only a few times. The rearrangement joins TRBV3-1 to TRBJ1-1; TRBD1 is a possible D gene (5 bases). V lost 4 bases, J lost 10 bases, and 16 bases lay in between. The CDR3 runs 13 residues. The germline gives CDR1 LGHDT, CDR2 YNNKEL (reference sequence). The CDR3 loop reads CASSPTGHDRAFF. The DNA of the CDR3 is TGTGCCAGCAGCCCAACAGGCCATGACCGAGCTTTCTTT.

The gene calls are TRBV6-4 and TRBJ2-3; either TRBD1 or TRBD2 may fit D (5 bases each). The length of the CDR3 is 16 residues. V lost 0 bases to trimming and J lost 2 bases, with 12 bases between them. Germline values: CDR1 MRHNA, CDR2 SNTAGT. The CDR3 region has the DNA TGTGCCAGCAGTGACTCTGGCCGGGGCTCCACAGATACGCAGTATTTT. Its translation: CASSDSGRGSTDTQYF.

CDR3 bases: TGTGCCAGCACCCATAGAACAGGGCCGAACACTGAAGCTTTCTTT. This translates into CASTHRTGPNTEAFF. V gene TRBV27 combines with J gene TRBJ1-1, with D possibly matching TRBD1 (6 bases). Trimming took 7 bases from V and 1 from J, leaving 16 bases between them. Germline CDR1 is MNHEY and CDR2 is SMNVEV (reference sequence). The CDR3 spans 15 residues.

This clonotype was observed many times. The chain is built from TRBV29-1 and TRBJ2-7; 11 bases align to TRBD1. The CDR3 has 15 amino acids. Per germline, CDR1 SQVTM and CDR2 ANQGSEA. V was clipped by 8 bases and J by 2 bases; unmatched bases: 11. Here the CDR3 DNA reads TGCAGCCACGCCGGGGGACAGGGGGGTGCCTACGAGCAGTACTTC. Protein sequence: CSHAGGQGGAYEQYF.

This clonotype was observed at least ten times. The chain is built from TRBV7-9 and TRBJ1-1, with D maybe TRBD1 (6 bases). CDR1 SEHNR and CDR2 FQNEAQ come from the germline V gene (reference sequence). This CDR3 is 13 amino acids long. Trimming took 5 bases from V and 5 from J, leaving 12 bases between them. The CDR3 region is CASSPRGRTEAFF. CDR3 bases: TGTGCCAGCAGCCCCAGGGGTCGGACTGAAGCTTTCTTT. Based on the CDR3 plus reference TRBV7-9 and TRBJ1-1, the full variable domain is DTGVSQNPRHKITKRGQNVTFRCDPISEHNRLYWYRQTLGQGPEFLTYFQNEAQLEKSRLLSDRFSAERPKGSFSTLEIQRTEQGDSAMYLCASSPRGRTEAFFGQGTRLTVV.

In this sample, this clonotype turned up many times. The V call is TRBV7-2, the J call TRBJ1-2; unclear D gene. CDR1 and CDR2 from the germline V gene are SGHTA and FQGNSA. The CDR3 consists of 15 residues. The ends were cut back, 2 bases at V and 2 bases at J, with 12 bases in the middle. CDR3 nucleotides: TGTGCCAGCAGCTTACAGGCCCAGATCAACTATGGCTACACCTTC. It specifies CASSLQAQINYGYTF.

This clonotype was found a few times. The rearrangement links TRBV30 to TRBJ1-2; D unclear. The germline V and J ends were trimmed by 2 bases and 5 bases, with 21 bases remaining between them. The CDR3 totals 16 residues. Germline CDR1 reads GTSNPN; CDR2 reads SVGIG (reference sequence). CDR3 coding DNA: TGTGCCTGGAGTCCGTCGCCAGGCGATGCCTTTTATGGCTACACCTTC. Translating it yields CAWSPSPGDAFYGYTF.

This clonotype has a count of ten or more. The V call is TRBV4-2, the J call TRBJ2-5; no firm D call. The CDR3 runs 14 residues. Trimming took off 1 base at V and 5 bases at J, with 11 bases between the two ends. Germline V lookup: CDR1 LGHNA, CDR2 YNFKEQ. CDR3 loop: CASSQGSLPETQYF. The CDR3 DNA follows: TGTGCCAGCAGCCAAGGTAGCTTGCCGGAGACCCAGTACTTC.